These 5 T cell receptor beta chains share one sample of origin, sequenced in a study of blood T cell repertoires in COVID-19. Profiled with immunoSEQ multiplex PCR; TCRdb holds only in-frame clones, not every one. Of over 80,000 clones in the sample, 60% to 85% are singletons; the top ten hold less than 20%. Sequencing was done on a sample of peripheral blood. The source of these receptors is a woman over 75 with active or convalescent COVID-19.

This clone was seen only once. V and J are TRBV18 and TRBJ2-1; D is ambiguous. CDR1 and CDR2 (germline): KGHSH, LQKENI. There are 11 residues in the CDR3. Trimming pared 4 bases from V and 8 bases from J, leaving 6 bases between. The CDR3 loop reads CASSLLDEQFF. The CDR3 nucleotides are TGTGCCAGCTCACTCCTTGATGAGCAGTTCTTC.

This clone occurred a few times. The chain joins TRBV28 to TRBJ1-2; 10 nucleotides align to TRBD1. The CDR3 consists of 16 residues. V shed 6 bases, J shed 2 bases, and the junction held 9 bases outside the gene matches. Germline V gives CDR1 MDHEN, CDR2 SYDVKM. Written as DNA, the CDR3 is TGTGCCAGCAGCCCAATTGGGACAGGGGTCAACTATGGCTACACCTTC. Translated: CASSPIGTGVNYGYTF.

This chain links TRBV9 with TRBJ2-1; a possible D gene is TRBD2 (6 bases). The V gene's germline CDR1 is SGDLS and CDR2 YYNGEE. V shed 0 bases and J shed 4 bases, with 11 bases lying between them. The CDR3 runs 15 residues. The chain's CDR3 is CASSVGGRIYNEQFF. Here the CDR3 DNA reads TGTGCCAGCAGCGTAGGAGGGAGGATTTACAATGAGCAGTTCTTC. The full variable domain, rest sourced from reference TRBV9 and TRBJ2-1, is DSGVTQTPKHLITATGQRVTLRCSPRSGDLSVYWYQQSLDQGLQFLIQYYNGEERAKGNILERFSAQQFPDLHSELNLSSLELGDSALYFCASSVGGRIYNEQFFGPGTRLTVL.

This clone was counted only a few times. The DNA for the CDR3 is TGTGCCAGCAGCCCCGACAGAACCATGAACACTGAAGCTTTCTTT. Its translation is CASSPDRTMNTEAFF. The chain uses TRBV7-9 and TRBJ1-1; TRBD1 is a possible D gene (5 bases). Germline V CDR1 and CDR2: SEHNR, FQNEAQ (reference sequence). The length of the CDR3 is 15 residues. V was trimmed by 5 bases and J by 0 bases, leaving 13 bases between them.

The CDR3 protein is CASSPHGTSGEQYF. In nucleotides, the CDR3 is TGTGCCAGCTCACCACACGGGACTAGCGGGGAGCAGTACTTC. The V gene is TRBV18, the J gene TRBJ2-7; TRBD2 matches 12 bases. The CDR3 contains 14 residues. J was trimmed by 7 bases and V by 1 base; bases with no gene match: 2. Germline V gene data show CDR1 as KGHSH and CDR2 as LQKENI.